The entry below gives a single T cell receptor (beta chain) sequence along with its context. This CDR3 has 13 amino acids. V was pared by 6 bases and J by 1 base, with 3 bases of the junction left unmatched. Germline loops: CDR1 SNHLY, CDR2 FYNNEI. This entry comes from a study of blood T cell repertoires in COVID-19. Overall study context: Italy, Spain and the United States were the sources of the convalescent and acute COVID-19 samples. PBMCs, B-cell-depleted T cells, or T cells were the source of the cDNA or gDNA that made up the material.

Patients of the Seattle cohort, enrolled during active infection, were followed longitudinally. Original analysis: Amplification from reference gene primers served as the basis for estimated nucleated cell counts. Sequencing used immunoSEQ multiplex PCR; TCRdb keeps in-frame clones, though not all of them. V and J calls and clone size are those listed in that table; D and trimming were worked out from the DNA. The table records about 230,000 clones, approximately 84% of them present only once. This chain links TRBV2 with TRBJ2-7; 7 nucleotides match TRBD1. The TCR comes from a man over 45 with COVID-19, enrolled during active disease. Sequencing was carried out using peripheral blood. CDR3 region: CASSQTGSYEQYF. CDR3 sequence (DNA): TGTGCCAGCAGCCAGACAGGGTCCTACGAGCAGTACTTC.